These 12 T cell receptor beta chains originate from one sample sequenced in a study of shared clonotypes between healthy human individuals. It was CD45RO-negative cells, positively selected for CCR7, that made up naive CD8 cells, with terminally differentiated effector memory CD45RA+ cells excluded. Here immunoSEQ multiplex PCR was the method, and the copy in TCRdb shows in-frame clones only, minus some. The data contain some 1,900,000 clones, approximately 95% of them singletons. The sequenced sample was naive CD8+ T cells sorted from blood. These receptors came from a young man in good health.

The chain uses TRBV6-1 and TRBJ2-7; no clear D gene. The germline CDR1 and CDR2 sequences are MNHNS and SASEGT. The CDR3 length is 16 residues. The V end was cut by 2 bases, the J end by 1 base, with 15 bases between. The CDR3 is CASSERANLLSYEQYF. CDR3 nucleotides: TGTGCCAGCAGTGAAAGGGCCAATTTATTATCCTACGAGCAGTACTTC.

The gene calls are TRBV19 and TRBJ2-1; D might be TRBD1 or TRBD2, each matching 5 bases. There are 14 residues in the CDR3. The V end lost 5 bases, the J end lost 10 bases, and 18 bases lay between the germline ends. Germline V gene lookup returns CDR1 LNHDA and CDR2 SQIVND (reference sequence). DNA for the CDR3: TGTGCCAGTAGTCCCCGCGAGGGGCGTTCGGAGCAGTTCTTC. Its protein product is CASSPREGRSEQFF.

As for this clone: Other DNA sequences in this sample translate to the same CDR3. The chain uses TRBV9 and TRBJ2-7, with 9 bases matching TRBD1. CDR1 SGDLS and CDR2 YYNGEE come from the germline V gene. The CDR3 covers 15 residues. Losses at the gene ends were 2 bases for V and 2 bases for J; bases not matched to a gene: 5. CDR3 residues: CASSVTGTGTYEQYF. For the CDR3, the DNA is TGTGCCAGCAGCGTTACGGGGACAGGGACCTACGAGCAGTACTTC.

This chain links TRBV4-3 with TRBJ1-2; the D gene is possibly TRBD1 (6 bases). The germline V gene has CDR1 LGHNA and CDR2 YSLEER. CDR3 size: 16 residues. Trimming stripped 0 bases from V and 5 bases from J, with 16 bases between. The CDR3 loop is CASSQDAAGGGYGYTF. In nucleotides, the CDR3 is TGCGCCAGCAGCCAAGATGCGGCAGGAGGGGGTTATGGCTACACCTTC.

The chain carries TRBV6-1 and TRBJ2-5; 8 bases map to TRBD2. This CDR3 comprises 14 residues. Germline V gene data show CDR1 as MNHNS and CDR2 as SASEGT. Trimming at V came to 5 bases and at J to 1 base, leaving 3 bases not matched to a gene. CDR3 residues: CASSLLAGQETQYF. The CDR3 DNA reads TGTGCCAGCAGTCTCCTAGCGGGCCAAGAGACCCAGTACTTC.

The chain has TRBV13 and TRBJ2-3, with TRBD2 identical over 8 bases. Germline CDR1 and CDR2: PRHDT and FYEKMQ (reference sequence). The junction had 12 bases not matched to a gene; V was cut back by 4 bases and J by 0 bases. The CDR3 covers 18 residues. This CDR3 reads CASSSTGLGTPSTDTQYF. The CDR3 bases are TGTGCCAGCAGCTCCACGGGACTAGGGACGCCGAGCACAGATACGCAGTATTTT.

The chain combines TRBV9 with TRBJ2-1, with 8 bases aligning to TRBD2. This CDR3 contains 15 residues. Germline trimming cut 0 bases from V and 7 bases from J; bases unmatched to any gene: 6. Germline-derived CDR1 and CDR2 are SGDLS and YYNGEE. CDR3 bases: TGTGCCAGCAGCGTAGATGCGGGGGGCCTGAATGAGCAGTTCTTC. Its protein product is CASSVDAGGLNEQFF.

This clone was recorded only once. The chain uses TRBV4-3 and TRBJ2-7; D possibly corresponds to TRBD1 (5 bases). V shed 3 bases and J shed 3 bases, with 12 bases lying between them. In germline, CDR1 is LGHNA, CDR2 YSLEER. The CDR3 length is 14 residues. The CDR3, as DNA: TGCGCCAGCAGCCAGGGCACCACAGGCTACGAGCAGTACTTC. It is translated as CASSQGTTGYEQYF.

The chain is built from TRBV11-2 and TRBJ2-2; no reliable D call. Germline V gene data show CDR1 as SGHAT and CDR2 as FQNNGV. The CDR3 is made up of 14 amino acids. V was cut by 3 bases and J by 3 bases, with 8 bases left in between. The CDR3 nucleotides are TGTGCCAGCAGCTTTGGTATGGACACCGGGGAGCTGTTTTTT. The encoded protein is CASSFGMDTGELFF.

The chain has TRBV21-1 and TRBJ1-5; the D call of TRBD1 is as the table states it, not checked on the DNA. TRBV21-1 is assigned pseudogene status. The CDR3 loop spans 17 amino acids. The CDR3 here is CASSNGQGPYSNQPQHF. CDR3 DNA: TGTGCCAGCAGCAATGGGCAGGGGCCCTATAGCAATCAGCCCCAGCATTTT.

This sequence joins TRBV7-9 and TRBJ2-7; no clear D. Per germline, CDR1 SEHNR and CDR2 FQNEAQ (reference sequence). There are 16 residues in the CDR3. V lost 5 bases, J lost 3 bases, and 20 bases lay in between. CDR3 residues: CASSPSLAGEVYEQYF. CDR3 nucleotides: TGTGCCAGCAGCCCTTCGTTGGCAGGTGAAGTCTACGAGCAGTACTTC.

CDR3 sequence: CASSRTGINSPLHF. The CDR3 DNA sequence: TGTGCCAGCAGCAGGACAGGGATAAATTCACCCCTCCACTTT. The chain is built from TRBV9 and TRBJ1-6; 8 nucleotides align to TRBD1. Germline assignment: CDR1 SGDLS and CDR2 YYNGEE. The J segment lost 7 bases and the V segment lost 4 bases, leaving 4 bases of the junction unmatched. CDR3 length equals 14 residues.